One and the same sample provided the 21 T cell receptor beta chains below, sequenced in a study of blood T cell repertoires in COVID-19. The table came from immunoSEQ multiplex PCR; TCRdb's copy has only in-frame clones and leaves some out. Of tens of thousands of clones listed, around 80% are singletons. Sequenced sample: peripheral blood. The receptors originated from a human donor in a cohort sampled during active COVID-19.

CDR3 bases: TGTGCCAGCAGCCATGGGACTAGCGGGGGGGCCTTTGAGCAGTTCTTC. This translates into CASSHGTSGGAFEQFF. The chain uses TRBV9 and TRBJ2-1; TRBD2 matches at 16 bases. The CDR3 is 16 amino acids. J was trimmed by 9 bases and V by 4 bases; bases with no gene match: 7. Germline assignment: CDR1 SGDLS and CDR2 YYNGEE.

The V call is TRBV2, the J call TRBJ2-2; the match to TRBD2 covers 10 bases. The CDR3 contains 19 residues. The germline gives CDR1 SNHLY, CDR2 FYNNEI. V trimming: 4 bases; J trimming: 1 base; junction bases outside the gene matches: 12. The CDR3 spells CASSVRSSGGRRNTGELFF. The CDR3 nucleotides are TGTGCCAGCAGTGTTCGTAGTAGCGGGGGGCGAAGGAACACCGGGGAGCTGTTTTTT.

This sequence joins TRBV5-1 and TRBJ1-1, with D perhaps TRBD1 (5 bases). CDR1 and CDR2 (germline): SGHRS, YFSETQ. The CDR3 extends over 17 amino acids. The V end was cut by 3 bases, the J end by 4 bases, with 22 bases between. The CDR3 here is CASSWGQPGERGTEAFF. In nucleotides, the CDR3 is TGCGCCAGCAGCTGGGGTCAGCCGGGGGAGAGAGGCACTGAAGCTTTCTTT.

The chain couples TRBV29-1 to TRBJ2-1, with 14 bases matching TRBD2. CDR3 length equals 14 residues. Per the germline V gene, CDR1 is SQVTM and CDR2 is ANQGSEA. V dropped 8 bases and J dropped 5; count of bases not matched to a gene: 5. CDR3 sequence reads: CSTRLAGGHNEQFF. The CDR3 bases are TGCAGCACACGACTAGCGGGGGGGCACAATGAGCAGTTCTTC.

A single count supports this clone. This chain's CDR3 is CAISPSTGIFQETQYF. The CDR3 coding sequence is TGTGCCATCAGTCCGTCAACAGGGATATTCCAAGAGACCCAGTACTTC. The chain is built from TRBV10-3 and TRBJ2-5, with D possibly being TRBD1 (6 bases). Between the trimmed V and J ends, which lost 5 bases and 1 base, there was a span of 17 bases. Germline loops: CDR1 ENHRY, CDR2 SYGVKD. The CDR3 is 16 amino acids.

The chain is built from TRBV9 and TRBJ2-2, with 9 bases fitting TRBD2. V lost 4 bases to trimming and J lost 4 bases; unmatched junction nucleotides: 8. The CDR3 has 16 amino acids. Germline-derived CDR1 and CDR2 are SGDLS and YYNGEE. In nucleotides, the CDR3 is TGTGCCAGCAGCACCCGACTAGCGGTGGGCACCGGGGAGCTGTTTTTT. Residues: CASSTRLAVGTGELFF.

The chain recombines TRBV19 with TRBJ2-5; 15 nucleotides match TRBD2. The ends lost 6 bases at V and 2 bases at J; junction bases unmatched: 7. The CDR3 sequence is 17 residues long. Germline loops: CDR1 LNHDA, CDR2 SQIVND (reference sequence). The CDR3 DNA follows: TGTGCCAGTAGCCAGGGCGGACTAGCGGGGGGGCAAGAGACCCAGTACTTC. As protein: CASSQGGLAGGQETQYF.

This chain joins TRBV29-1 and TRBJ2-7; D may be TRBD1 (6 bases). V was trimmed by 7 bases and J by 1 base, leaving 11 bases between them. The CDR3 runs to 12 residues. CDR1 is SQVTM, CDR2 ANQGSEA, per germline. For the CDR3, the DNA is TGCAGCGCACAAAGGGGGTCCTACGAGCAGTACTTC. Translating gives CSAQRGSYEQYF.

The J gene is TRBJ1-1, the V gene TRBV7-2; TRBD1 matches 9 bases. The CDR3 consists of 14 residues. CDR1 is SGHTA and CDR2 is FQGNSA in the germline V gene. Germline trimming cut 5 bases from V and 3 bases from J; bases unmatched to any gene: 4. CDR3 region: CASSQDRGYTEAFF. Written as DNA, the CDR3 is TGTGCCAGCAGCCAGGACAGGGGTTACACTGAAGCTTTCTTT.

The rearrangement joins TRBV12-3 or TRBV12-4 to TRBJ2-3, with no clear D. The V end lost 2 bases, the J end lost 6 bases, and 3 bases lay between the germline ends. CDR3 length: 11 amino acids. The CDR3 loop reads CASSLTDTQYF. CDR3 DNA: TGTGCCAGCAGTTTAACTGATACGCAGTATTTT.

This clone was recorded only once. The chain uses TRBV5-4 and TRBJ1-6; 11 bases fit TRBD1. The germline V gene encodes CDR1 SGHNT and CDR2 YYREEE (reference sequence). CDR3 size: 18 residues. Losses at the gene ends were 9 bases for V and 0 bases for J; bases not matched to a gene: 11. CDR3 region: CATRPGQGENSYNSPLHF. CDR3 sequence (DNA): TGTGCCACCAGACCGGGACAGGGGGAAAACTCCTATAATTCACCCCTCCACTTT.

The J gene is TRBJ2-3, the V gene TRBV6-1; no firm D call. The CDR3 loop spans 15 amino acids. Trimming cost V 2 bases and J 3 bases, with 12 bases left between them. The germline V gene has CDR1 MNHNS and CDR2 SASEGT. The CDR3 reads CASSEYIPQTDTQYF. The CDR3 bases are TGTGCCAGCAGTGAATATATACCACAAACAGATACGCAGTATTTT.

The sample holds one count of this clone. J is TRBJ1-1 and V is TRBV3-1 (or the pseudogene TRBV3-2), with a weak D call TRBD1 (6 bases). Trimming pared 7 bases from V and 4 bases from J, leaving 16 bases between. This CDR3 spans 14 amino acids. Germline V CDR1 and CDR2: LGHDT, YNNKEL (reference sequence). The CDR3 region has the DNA TGTGCCAGCACCTCTCGGGACAAACTCACTGAAGCTTTCTTT. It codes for CASTSRDKLTEAFF.

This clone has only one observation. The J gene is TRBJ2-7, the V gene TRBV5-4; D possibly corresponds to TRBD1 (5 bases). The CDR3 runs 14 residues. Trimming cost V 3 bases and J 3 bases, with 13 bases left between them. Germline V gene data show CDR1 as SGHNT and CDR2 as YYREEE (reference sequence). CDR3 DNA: TGTGCCAGCAGCTCGGTCAGGGCTAACTACGAGCAGTACTTC. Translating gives CASSSVRANYEQYF.

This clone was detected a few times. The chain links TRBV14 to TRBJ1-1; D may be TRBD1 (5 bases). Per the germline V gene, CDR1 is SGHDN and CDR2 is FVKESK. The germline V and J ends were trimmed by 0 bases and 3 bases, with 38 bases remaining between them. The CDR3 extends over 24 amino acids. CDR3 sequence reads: CASSQEDITHGWGKGSTVDTEAFF. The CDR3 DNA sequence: TGTGCCAGCAGCCAAGAGGATATAACTCACGGCTGGGGAAAGGGGTCAACTGTGGACACTGAAGCTTTCTTT.

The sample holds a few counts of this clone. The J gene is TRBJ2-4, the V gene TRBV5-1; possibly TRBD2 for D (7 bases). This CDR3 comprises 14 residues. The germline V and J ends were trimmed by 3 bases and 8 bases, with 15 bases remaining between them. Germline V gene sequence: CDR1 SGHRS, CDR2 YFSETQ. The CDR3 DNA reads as TGCGCCAGCAGCTACCGGGGGGCCGAGGACATTCAGTACTTC. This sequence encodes CASSYRGAEDIQYF.

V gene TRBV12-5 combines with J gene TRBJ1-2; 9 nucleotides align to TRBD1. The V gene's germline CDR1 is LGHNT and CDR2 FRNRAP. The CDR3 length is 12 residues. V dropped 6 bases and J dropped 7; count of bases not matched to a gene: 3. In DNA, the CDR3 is TGTGCTAGTGGGCCGACAGGGGGTGGCTACACCTTC. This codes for CASGPTGGGYTF. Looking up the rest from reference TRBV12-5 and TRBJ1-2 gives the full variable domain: DARVTQTPRHKVTEMGQEVTMRCQPILGHNTVFWYRQTMMQGLELLAYFRNRAPLDDSGMPKDRFSAEMPDATLATLKIQPSEPRDSAVYFCASGPTGGGYTFGSGTRLTVV.

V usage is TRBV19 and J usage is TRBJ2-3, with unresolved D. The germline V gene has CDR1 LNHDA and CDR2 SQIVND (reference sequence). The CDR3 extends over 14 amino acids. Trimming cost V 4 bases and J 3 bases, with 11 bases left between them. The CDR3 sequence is CASSTTPSTDTQYF. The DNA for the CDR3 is TGTGCCAGTAGTACGACACCGTCGACAGATACGCAGTATTTT.

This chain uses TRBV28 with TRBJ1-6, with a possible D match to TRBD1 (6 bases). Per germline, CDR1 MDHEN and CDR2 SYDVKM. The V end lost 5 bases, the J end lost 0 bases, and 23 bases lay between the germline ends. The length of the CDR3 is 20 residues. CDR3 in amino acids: CASSVVGGTIQYSYNSPLHF. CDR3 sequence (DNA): TGTGCCAGCAGTGTTGTGGGGGGGACAATACAATACTCCTATAATTCACCCCTCCACTTT.

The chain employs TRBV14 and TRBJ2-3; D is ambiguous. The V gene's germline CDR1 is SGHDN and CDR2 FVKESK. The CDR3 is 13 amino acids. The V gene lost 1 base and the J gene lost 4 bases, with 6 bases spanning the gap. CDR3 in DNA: TGTGCCAGCAGCCAAGGCCCGGCAGATACGCAGTATTTT. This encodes CASSQGPADTQYF. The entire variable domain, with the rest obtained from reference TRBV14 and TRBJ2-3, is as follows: EAGVTQFPSHSVIEKGQTVTLRCDPISGHDNLYWYRRVMGKEIKFLLHFVKESKQDESGMPNNRFLAERTGGTYSTLKVQPAELEDSGVYFCASSQGPADTQYFGPGTRLTVL.

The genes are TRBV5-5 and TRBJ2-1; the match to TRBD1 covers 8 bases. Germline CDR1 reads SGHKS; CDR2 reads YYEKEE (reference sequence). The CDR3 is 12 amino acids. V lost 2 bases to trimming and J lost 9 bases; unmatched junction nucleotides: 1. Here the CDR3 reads CASSLGTGEQFF. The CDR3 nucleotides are TGTGCCAGCAGCTTAGGGACAGGTGAGCAGTTCTTC.